Shown below are 30 T cell receptor beta chains from a single sample sequenced in a study of blood T cell repertoires in COVID-19. Clones were read by immunoSEQ multiplex PCR, and TCRdb kept only the in-frame ones, dropping some. Here the sample spans 150,000 or so clones, around 80% being singletons. The sequenced sample was peripheral blood. Receptors were obtained from a man between 60 and 75 years old with active or convalescent COVID-19.

The chain links TRBV23-1 to TRBJ2-3; D is possibly TRBD2 (6 bases). TRBV23-1 is an open reading frame whose function is uncertain. V gave up 2 bases and J gave up 5 bases, with 14 bases separating them. The length of the CDR3 is 15 residues. CDR3 region: CASSQLASEVDTQYF. The CDR3 DNA reads as TGCGCCAGCAGTCAACTGGCTAGCGAAGTAGATACGCAGTATTTT.

V gene TRBV28 combines with J gene TRBJ1-1; no clear D. V was clipped by 8 bases and J by 7 bases, with 8 bases between them. This CDR3 spans 10 amino acids. CDR1 and CDR2 from the germline V gene are MDHEN and SYDVKM. CDR3 residues: CASRALEAFF. The CDR3 DNA follows: TGTGCCAGCCGCGCCCTTGAAGCTTTCTTT.

V and J are TRBV4-3 and TRBJ1-4; a possible D gene is TRBD1 (5 bases). In germline, CDR1 is LGHNA, CDR2 YSLEER. The CDR3 is made up of 16 amino acids. Trimming took off 4 bases at V and 3 bases at J, with 15 bases between the two ends. The CDR3 region has the DNA TGCGCCAGCAGCCCGTTACGGGGGGGTGCTAATGAAAAACTGTTTTTT. This codes for CASSPLRGGANEKLFF.

This clone appeared a single time. The rearrangement uses TRBV18 and TRBJ1-2; D call uncertain. V was pared by 3 bases and J by 0 bases, with 11 bases between. Germline V gene data show CDR1 as KGHSH and CDR2 as LQKENI. CDR3 length equals 15 residues. The CDR3 here is CASSPPRGTNYGYTF. The CDR3, as DNA: TGTGCCAGCTCACCGCCCCGGGGAACTAACTATGGCTACACCTTC.

The CDR3 reads CASSHNGLATDTQYF. The CDR3 coding sequence is TGTGCCAGCAGCCATAACGGACTAGCAACTGATACGCAGTATTTT. The chain combines TRBV5-4 with TRBJ2-3; 8 bases are a match to TRBD2. Germline assignment: CDR1 SGHNT and CDR2 YYREEE (reference sequence). Trimming took 4 bases from V and 6 from J; bases not matched to a gene: 10. The CDR3 is 15 amino acids.

In this sample, this clone turned up a few times. This chain links TRBV9 with TRBJ2-2, with 12 bases lining up with TRBD2. Germline-derived CDR1 and CDR2 are SGDLS and YYNGEE. This CDR3 is 15 amino acids long. The trim removed 3 bases at V and 4 bases at J, leaving 1 base unmatched. The DNA for the CDR3 is TGTGCCAGCAGCGCGACTAGCGGGAGCACCGGGGAGCTGTTTTTT. Protein: CASSATSGSTGELFF.

The chain links TRBV12-3 or TRBV12-4 to TRBJ1-1; a possible D gene is TRBD1 (6 bases). V was shortened by 1 base and J by 9 bases, with 9 bases between the two germline ends. This CDR3 spans 12 amino acids. The CDR3 DNA sequence: TGTGCCAGCAGTTTAGAGACAGGACAAGCTTTCTTT. Its translation: CASSLETGQAFF.

This clone was detected a few times. The genes are TRBV2 and TRBJ1-1, with D possibly being TRBD1 (5 bases). This CDR3 is built from 14 residues. The germline gives CDR1 SNHLY, CDR2 FYNNEI. V was cut by 4 bases and J by 3 bases, with 12 bases left in between. Here the CDR3 reads CASSAQGGDTEAFF. Here the CDR3 DNA reads TGTGCCAGCAGTGCCCAGGGAGGGGACACTGAAGCTTTCTTT.

The rearrangement uses TRBV19 and TRBJ2-3; D is possibly TRBD2 (6 bases). The germline gives CDR1 LNHDA, CDR2 SQIVND (reference sequence). This CDR3 comprises 17 residues. Trimming stripped 4 bases from V and 9 bases from J, with 26 bases between. The CDR3 sequence: CASSKGLLNPFRETQYF. CDR3 sequence (DNA): TGTGCCAGTAGTAAGGGACTTCTAAACCCCTTCCGGGAGACGCAGTATTTT.

The rearrangement links TRBV3-1 (or the pseudogene TRBV3-2) to TRBJ2-7; no clear D gene. Trimming left V 0 bases short and J 0 bases short, with 12 bases between. This CDR3 comprises 16 residues. Germline CDR1 LGHDT, CDR2 YNNKEL (reference sequence). The CDR3 here is CASSQDLIWSSYEQYF. The CDR3 region has the DNA TGTGCCAGCAGCCAAGATCTCATCTGGAGCTCCTACGAGCAGTACTTC.

The rearrangement links TRBV23-1 to TRBJ2-7; 10 bases agree with TRBD2. TRBV23-1 qualifies as an ORF whose function is uncertain. The CDR3 is 20 residues long. V lost 0 bases and J lost 6; bases outside the gene matches: 20. The CDR3 is CASSQSYDPSSGSVPLEQYF. The DNA for the CDR3 is TGCGCCAGCAGTCAATCATACGACCCCTCTAGCGGGAGCGTACCGCTCGAGCAGTACTTC.

This clone was seen just once. The chain is built from TRBV28 and TRBJ2-7; D might be TRBD2 (6 bases). This CDR3 is 14 amino acids long. Germline V CDR1 and CDR2: MDHEN, SYDVKM. Trimming cost V 4 bases and J 5 bases, with 15 bases left between them. The CDR3 loop is CASSSPGGGHEQYF. In nucleotides, the CDR3 is TGTGCCAGCAGTTCCCCCGGGGGTGGCCACGAGCAGTACTTC.

The chain employs TRBV5-1 and TRBJ2-6; the match to TRBD1 covers 10 bases. The CDR3 length is 16 residues. Germline V gives CDR1 SGHRS, CDR2 YFSETQ. V dropped 4 bases and J dropped 5; count of bases not matched to a gene: 6. CDR3 residues: CASSLTGGDRANVLTF. The CDR3 DNA reads as TGCGCCAGCAGCCTGACAGGGGGCGATCGGGCCAACGTCCTGACTTTC.

The gene calls are TRBV11-1 and TRBJ2-7; TRBD2 matches 15 bases. With V trimmed by 5 bases and J by 3 bases, 2 bases remained unmatched. The CDR3 loop spans 15 amino acids. Per germline, CDR1 SGHAT and CDR2 FQDESV (reference sequence). The CDR3 loop is CASSVGLAGGYEQYF. The CDR3, as DNA: TGTGCCAGCAGCGTGGGACTAGCGGGAGGCTACGAGCAGTACTTC. Supplemented by reference TRBV11-1 and TRBJ2-7, the full variable domain reads EAEVAQSPRYKITEKSQAVAFWCDPISGHATLYWYRQILGQGPELLVQFQDESVVDDSQLPKDRFSAERLKGVDSTLKIQPAELGDSAMYLCASSVGLAGGYEQYFGPGTRLTVT.

The CDR3 nucleotides are TGTGCCAGCAGCTTAGGACAGGGACCTTCACCCCTCCACTTT. Amino acids: CASSLGQGPSPLHF. V gene TRBV7-9 combines with J gene TRBJ1-6; 7 bases map to TRBD1. Germline-derived CDR1 and CDR2 are SEHNR and FQNEAQ (reference sequence). Trimming removed 1 base from V and 9 bases from J; junction bases left unmatched: 3. The CDR3 consists of 14 residues. Full variable domain (remainder filled in from reference TRBV7-9 and TRBJ1-6): DTGVSQNPRHKITKRGQNVTFRCDPISEHNRLYWYRQTLGQGPEFLTYFQNEAQLEKSRLLSDRFSAERPKGSFSTLEIQRTEQGDSAMYLCASSLGQGPSPLHFGNGTRLTVT.

This chain uses TRBV5-1 with TRBJ2-3, with 7 nucleotides matching TRBD1. CDR1 and CDR2 from the germline V gene are SGHRS and YFSETQ. J gave up 0 bases and V 4 bases, and 5 bases lay outside the gene matches. The CDR3 contains 15 residues. CDR3 DNA sequence: TGCGCCAGCAGCGTGGGACAGACAAGCACAGATACGCAGTATTTT. This gives the protein CASSVGQTSTDTQYF.

The rearrangement links TRBV6-5 to TRBJ1-1, with a weak D call TRBD1 (5 bases). V lost 7 bases and J lost 0, with 15 bases in between. The germline CDR1 and CDR2 sequences are MNHEY and SVGAGI. This CDR3 is built from 15 residues. The CDR3 sequence: CASTTFRVMNTEAFF. The DNA of the CDR3 is TGTGCCAGCACGACTTTCAGGGTGATGAACACTGAAGCTTTCTTT.

This clone was counted between two and nine times. V gene TRBV5-1 combines with J gene TRBJ2-7; 7 positions match TRBD1. This CDR3 is built from 14 residues. Germline V lookup: CDR1 SGHRS, CDR2 YFSETQ. Trimming took 5 bases from V and 5 from J; bases not matched to a gene: 10. The CDR3 coding sequence is TGCGCCAGCAGTCCCTCGGGACAGCTAAACGAGCAGTACTTC. This codes for CASSPSGQLNEQYF.

The rearrangement links TRBV30 to TRBJ2-1; maybe TRBD2 (6 bases). CDR1 is GTSNPN, CDR2 SVGIG, per germline (reference sequence). V dropped 0 bases and J dropped 2 bases, with 14 bases sitting between them. This CDR3 region has 16 residues. In DNA, the CDR3 is TGTGCCTGGAGTGTAATCTGGCGGGGTACCTACAATGAGCAGTTCTTC. This codes for CAWSVIWRGTYNEQFF.

V gene TRBV28 combines with J gene TRBJ2-1, with 12 bases that match TRBD2. The junction had 5 bases not matched to a gene; V was cut back by 6 bases and J by 5 bases. The CDR3 sequence is 15 residues long. Germline CDR1 MDHEN, CDR2 SYDVKM. The CDR3 DNA follows: TGTGCCAGCAGAAAGACTAGCGGGAGAAACAATGAGCAGTTCTTC. This encodes CASRKTSGRNNEQFF. The whole variable domain, remainder taken from reference TRBV28 and TRBJ2-1, is DVKVTQSSRYLVKRTGEKVFLECVQDMDHENMFWYRQDPGLGLRLIYFSYDVKMKEKGDIPEGYSVSREKKERFSLILESASTNQTSMYLCASRKTSGRNNEQFFGPGTRLTVL.

V gene TRBV10-3 combines with J gene TRBJ2-7, with D maybe TRBD1 (5 bases). V was shortened by 7 bases and J by 0 bases, with 16 bases between the two germline ends. The CDR3 runs to 15 residues. CDR1 ENHRY and CDR2 SYGVKD come from the germline V gene. The CDR3 DNA follows: TGTGCCATCACCAGGGATACAGAGACCTCCTACGAGCAGTACTTC. Its translation: CAITRDTETSYEQYF.

The rearrangement uses TRBV6-5 and TRBJ2-3, with a tentative D call TRBD1 (5 bases). Trimming cost V 6 bases and J 4 bases, with 17 bases left between them. CDR1 and CDR2 from the germline V gene are MNHEY and SVGAGI. The CDR3 covers 15 residues. CDR3 nucleotides: TGTGCCAGCAGCACGGGCAGGGCCCTCGCAGATACGCAGTATTTT. It yields the protein CASSTGRALADTQYF.

V gene TRBV28 combines with J gene TRBJ1-6, with TRBD1 as a possible D gene (5 bases). Germline CDR1 is MDHEN and CDR2 is SYDVKM. The CDR3 loop spans 12 amino acids. Trimming took 4 bases from V and 12 from J, leaving 10 bases between them. Written as DNA, the CDR3 is TGTGCCAGCAGTTCTAGGGGTGGACCCCTCCACTTT. Protein: CASSSRGGPLHF.

CDR3: CASSLEEDRILNTEAFF. The CDR3 coding sequence is TGTGCCAGCAGCTTAGAAGAGGACAGGATCTTGAACACTGAAGCTTTCTTT. The chain is built from TRBV11-2 and TRBJ1-1, with 7 bases lining up with TRBD1. Unmatched junction bases numbered 7, after V lost 0 bases and J lost 0 bases. This CDR3 spans 17 amino acids. Germline assignment: CDR1 SGHAT and CDR2 FQNNGV. The full variable domain, in which reference TRBV11-2 and TRBJ1-1 provide the parts outside the CDR3, is EAGVAQSPRYKIIEKRQSVAFWCNPISGHATLYWYQQILGQGPKLLIQFQNNGVVDDSQLPKDRFSAERLKGVDSTLKIQPAKLEDSAVYLCASSLEEDRILNTEAFFGQGTRLTVV.

V usage is TRBV6-2 or TRBV6-3 and J usage is TRBJ2-7; TRBD1 aligns across 8 bases. V lost 0 bases to trimming and J lost 4 bases; unmatched junction nucleotides: 5. CDR1 is MNHEY, CDR2 SVGEGT, per germline. The length of the CDR3 is 15 residues. The CDR3 reads CASSYSDRDRYEQYF. The CDR3 DNA reads as TGTGCCAGCAGTTACTCGGACAGGGACAGGTACGAGCAGTACTTC.

This clone has only a few counts. The chain is built from TRBV13 and TRBJ1-1, with unresolved D. The CDR3 is 15 amino acids. Trimming cost V 4 bases and J 7 bases, with 19 bases left between them. Germline-derived CDR1 and CDR2 are PRHDT and FYEKMQ (reference sequence). CDR3 DNA sequence: TGTGCCAGCAGCTCTGGCCGGGCGGGCGGGATTGAAGCTTTCTTT. This translates into CASSSGRAGGIEAFF.

The chain links TRBV4-3 to TRBJ1-2, with 8 bases aligning to TRBD1. The CDR3 runs 15 residues. Germline values: CDR1 LGHNA, CDR2 YSLEER. The V gene end was trimmed by 3 bases and the J gene end by 4 bases; junction bases not matched to a gene: 7. CDR3 loop: CASSQDREHSYGYTF. The DNA for the CDR3 is TGCGCCAGCAGCCAGGACAGGGAACATTCCTATGGCTACACCTTC.

Notes on this clone: This sample includes further DNA sequences coding for the same CDR3. The chain combines TRBV28 with TRBJ1-2; a weak D match, TRBD1 (5 bases). Trimming left V 6 bases short and J 4 bases short, with 9 bases between. The length of the CDR3 is 12 residues. Germline V gene data show CDR1 as MDHEN and CDR2 as SYDVKM. CDR3 residues: CASSLQGYGYTF. For the CDR3, the DNA is TGTGCCAGCAGCCTCCAGGGCTATGGCTACACCTTC.

In this sample, this clone turned up once. This chain joins TRBV11-2 and TRBJ2-7, with D perhaps TRBD1 or TRBD2 (5 bases each). Trimming removed 5 bases from V and 2 bases from J, with 13 bases in between. The CDR3 loop spans 14 amino acids. Looked up from germline, CDR1 is SGHAT and CDR2 is FQNNGV. The CDR3 sequence: CASSLGTGTYEQYF. As DNA, the CDR3 is TGTGCCAGCAGCCTAGGGACGGGGACCTACGAGCAGTACTTC. The full variable domain, with the rest looked up from reference TRBV11-2 and TRBJ2-7, is EAGVAQSPRYKIIEKRQSVAFWCNPISGHATLYWYQQILGQGPKLLIQFQNNGVVDDSQLPKDRFSAERLKGVDSTLKIQPAKLEDSAVYLCASSLGTGTYEQYFGPGTRLTVT.

The V call is TRBV7-9, the J call TRBJ2-3; D call uncertain. Per germline, CDR1 SEHNR and CDR2 FQNEAQ (reference sequence). The V end was cut by 5 bases, the J end by 0 bases, with 6 bases between. The CDR3 length is 13 residues. The CDR3: CASSSASTDTQYF. The CDR3 DNA reads as TGTGCCAGCAGCAGCGCTAGCACAGATACGCAGTATTTT. Supplemented by reference TRBV7-9 and TRBJ2-3, the full variable domain reads DTGVSQNPRHKITKRGQNVTFRCDPISEHNRLYWYRQTLGQGPEFLTYFQNEAQLEKSRLLSDRFSAERPKGSFSTLEIQRTEQGDSAMYLCASSSASTDTQYFGPGTRLTVL.